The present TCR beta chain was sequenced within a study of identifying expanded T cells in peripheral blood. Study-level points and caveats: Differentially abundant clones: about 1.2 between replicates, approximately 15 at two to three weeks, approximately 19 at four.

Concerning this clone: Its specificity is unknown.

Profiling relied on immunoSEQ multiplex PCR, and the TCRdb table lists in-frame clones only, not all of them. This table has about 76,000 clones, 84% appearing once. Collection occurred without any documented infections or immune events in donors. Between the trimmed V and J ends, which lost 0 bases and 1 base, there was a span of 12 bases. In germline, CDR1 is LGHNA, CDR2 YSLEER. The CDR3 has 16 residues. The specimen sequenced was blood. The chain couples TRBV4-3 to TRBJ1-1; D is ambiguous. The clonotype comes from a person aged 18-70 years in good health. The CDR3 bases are TGCGCCAGCAGCCAAGATTATCACGTTGCGAACACTGAAGCTTTCTTT. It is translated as CASSQDYHVANTEAFF.